This is a list of T cell receptor beta chains from one sample in a study of a mutant IDH1 vaccine in newly diagnosed glioma. No antigen is known for these receptors. Produced via immunoSEQ multiplex PCR; TCRdb's table is partial and in-frame only. The sample lists under 95,000 clones, around nine tenths occurring once. This sample comprised PBMCs, obtained from a glioma patient whose treatment included an IDH1 peptide vaccine. The receptor set was obtained from a woman aged 45-65 years with glioma. Both conserved end residues are trimmed from each CDR3. The order of the fields is clone size, J gene, V gene, CDR3 protein. Clone size is given for some rows only: seen once, a few or many times, or a class if the clone is expanded.

NA	TRBJ1-6	TRBV18	ASSPGDLSYNSPLH
NA	TRBJ2-3	TRBV9	ASSVGLSAGGPTDTQY
NA	TRBJ2-2	TRBV14	ASKSQGASGELF
NA	TRBJ2-4	TRBV10-1	ASSPSGRLDIQY
NA	TRBJ2-7	TRBV7-9	ASSLAREQY
NA	TRBJ1-2	TRBV5-1	ASSLKGGSDIYGYT
once	TRBJ1-2	TRBV13	ASSSRDSYGYT
NA	TRBJ2-7	TRBV5-5	ASSKQPYEQY
NA	TRBJ2-1	TRBV29-1	SSVGGLSYNEQF
NA	TRBJ2-4	TRBV7-8	ASSLVNGLAKNIQY
NA	TRBJ2-1	TRBV7-8	ASSLQVVTEQF
NA	TRBJ1-3	TRBV7-9	ASSLTGENTIY
NA	TRBJ1-5	TRBV9	ASSPGPAGGREPQH
NA	TRBJ1-1	TRBV11-1	ASSPGQRPMNTEAF
NA	TRBJ2-1	TRBV9	ASSDGGAGEQF
once	TRBJ2-1	TRBV7-3	ASSRSAGVDNEQF
NA	TRBJ2-1	TRBV7-2	ASSLDRGGRKQF
NA	TRBJ1-1	TRBV7-9	ASSFGDVWAF
NA	TRBJ1-3	TRBV19	ASSLTAQSSGNTIY
NA	TRBJ2-2	TRBV27	ASIYRGTGELF
NA	TRBJ2-1	TRBV7-8	ASSLRAESYNEQF
NA	TRBJ1-4	TRBV11-2	ASSLVSQFNEKLF
once	TRBJ1-4	TRBV9	ASSGVGEKLF
once	TRBJ2-5	TRBV6-5	ASSYGQGKETQY
NA	TRBJ1-2	TRBV6-6	ASRAGQGHYGYT
NA	TRBJ1-2	TRBV28	ASSSSAVYGYT
NA	TRBJ2-1	TRBV6-5	ASSYSGDRGDSYF
NA	TRBJ2-7	TRBV7-8	ASSLRQGSYEQY
NA	TRBJ2-7	TRBV27	ASSLSSGRAYYEQY
NA	TRBJ2-3	TRBV6-5	ASSYAAGKTDTQY
NA	TRBJ2-3	TRBV9	ASSGDTQY
NA	NA	TRBV30	AWSLDNSYEQY
NA	TRBJ2-2	TRBV28	ASSPRTVNTGELF
NA	TRBJ2-3	TRBV2	ASSDLPPRTDTQY
NA	TRBJ1-5	TRBV4-1	ASSQRTEQPQH
NA	TRBJ2-1	TRBV6-4	ASSEVAGDLYNEQF
NA	TRBJ1-4	TRBV29-1	SVASQQATNEKLF
NA	TRBJ2-1	TRBV27	ASSHQAGEAYNEQF
once	TRBJ2-7	TRBV6-5	ASTNPRDGTYEQY
NA	TRBJ2-1	TRBV18	ASSPAGVGGGTYNEQF
NA	TRBJ2-7	TRBV18	ASSPQGIEQY
NA	TRBJ2-5	TRBV27	ASSFEQGGGTQY
NA	TRBJ2-7	TRBV19	ASSPGGGRFREQY
NA	TRBJ1-2	TRBV10-3	AISEDRGRYGYT
NA	TRBJ2-4	TRBV5-6	ASSLPRGEAKNIQY